What follows are 14 T cell receptor beta chains derived from one specimen sequenced in a study of blood T cell repertoires in COVID-19. Profiling relied on immunoSEQ multiplex PCR, and the TCRdb table lists in-frame clones only, not all of them. The sample comprises 55,000 to 80,000 clones, around four fifths of which are singletons, and roughly 6.7% rests with the top ten. The sample consisted of peripheral blood. These receptors were obtained from a human donor in a cohort sampled during active COVID-19.

The rearrangement links TRBV23-1 to TRBJ1-2, with D possibly TRBD1 on 6 matching bases. TRBV23-1 is identified as an open reading frame with a role that is uncertain. The CDR3 has 14 residues. V was shortened by 4 bases and J by 6 bases, with 15 bases between the two germline ends. CDR3 amino acids: CASSRPGQKNGYTF. CDR3 nucleotides: TGCGCCAGCAGTCGACCGGGACAAAAAAATGGCTACACCTTC.

This chain links TRBV4-1 with TRBJ2-7, with a tentative D call TRBD1 (6 bases). CDR1 and CDR2 (germline): MGHRA, YSYEKL. The length of the CDR3 is 15 residues. V was shortened by 4 bases and J by 1 base, with 14 bases between the two germline ends. The CDR3 spells CASSPTRTASYEQYF. The CDR3 DNA sequence: TGCGCCAGCAGCCCGACAAGGACAGCTTCCTACGAGCAGTACTTC.

The chain uses TRBV28 and TRBJ1-1, with TRBD1 matching 7 bases. There are 15 residues in the CDR3. Germline CDR1 reads MDHEN; CDR2 reads SYDVKM. Unmatched junction bases numbered 6, after V lost 4 bases and J lost 1 base. The CDR3 here is CASSSAGTANTEAFF. CDR3 in DNA: TGTGCCAGCAGTTCCGCCGGGACAGCGAACACTGAAGCTTTCTTT.

The chain uses TRBV18 and TRBJ2-6, with 8 bases identical to TRBD1. CDR1 and CDR2 from the germline V gene are KGHSH and LQKENI. The CDR3 length is 18 residues. The junction had 10 bases not matched to a gene; V was cut back by 2 bases and J by 4 bases. The CDR3 sequence is CASSPIAQGALGANVLTF. Written as DNA, the CDR3 is TGTGCCAGCTCACCAATAGCCCAGGGGGCGCTAGGGGCCAACGTCCTGACTTTC.

V and J are TRBV5-6 and TRBJ2-5; TRBD1 is a possible D gene (5 bases). The CDR3 runs to 17 residues. From germline, CDR1 is SGHDT and CDR2 YYEEEE. V was shortened by 2 bases and J by 0 bases, with 17 bases between the two germline ends. The CDR3 is CASSFPPVGADQETQYF. The CDR3 coding sequence is TGTGCCAGCAGCTTCCCCCCGGTAGGGGCAGACCAAGAGACCCAGTACTTC.

This clone came up a few times. This chain uses TRBV5-1 with TRBJ2-2, with TRBD2 identical over 7 bases. Germline V gives CDR1 SGHRS, CDR2 YFSETQ. After removal of 4 bases from V and 1 base from J, the junction contained 10 bases not matched to a gene. The CDR3 consists of 17 residues. The chain's CDR3 is CASSKRDSFMNTGELFF. The CDR3 DNA reads as TGCGCCAGCAGCAAGCGGGACTCCTTCATGAACACCGGGGAGCTGTTTTTT.

The chain links TRBV10-1 to TRBJ1-2; 9 bases line up with TRBD1. The CDR3 length is 15 residues. V gave up 3 bases and J gave up 6 bases; unmatched junction bases: 8. Germline CDR1 WNHNN, CDR2 SYGVQD (reference sequence). The CDR3 DNA reads TGCGCCAGCAGTGAAGGGACAGGGAGGGAGGATGGCTACACCTTC. Its translation is CASSEGTGREDGYTF.

The chain has TRBV11-2 and TRBJ1-5; D uncertain. With 1 base removed from V and 6 bases from J, the gap between germline ends came to 7 bases. Per germline, CDR1 SGHAT and CDR2 FQNNGV. This CDR3 is built from 13 residues. In nucleotides, the CDR3 is TGTGCCAGCAGCTTAGTTGCGGGTCAGCCCCAGCATTTT. This encodes CASSLVAGQPQHF.

A few counts support this clone. The J gene is TRBJ1-1, the V gene TRBV11-2; D not certain. Germline lookup yields CDR1 SGHAT and CDR2 FQNNGV. This CDR3 spans 14 amino acids. Trimming took 1 base from V and 2 from J, leaving 8 bases between them. CDR3 in DNA: TGTGCCAGCAGCTTAGGGGCCGGCAACACTGAAGCTTTCTTT. Encoded protein: CASSLGAGNTEAFF.

The chain employs TRBV18 and TRBJ1-1; D gene ambiguous. The CDR3 consists of 14 residues. The germline CDR1 and CDR2 sequences are KGHSH and LQKENI. V shed 3 bases and J shed 10 bases, with 18 bases lying between them. The CDR3 nucleotides read TGTGCCAGCTCACCTTCGTCTGGGATCGGGGTAGCTTTCTTT. Protein product: CASSPSSGIGVAFF. Together with reference TRBV18 and TRBJ1-1, the CDR3 gives the full variable domain: NAGVMQNPRHLVRRRGQEARLRCSPMKGHSHVYWYRQLPEEGLKFMVYLQKENIIDESGMPKERFSAEFPKEGPSILRIQQVVRGDSAAYFCASSPSSGIGVAFFGQGTRLTVV.

The rearrangement links TRBV4-2 to TRBJ2-1, with 10 bases that match TRBD2. Losses at the gene ends were 0 bases for V and 8 bases for J; bases not matched to a gene: 7. Germline V CDR1 and CDR2: LGHNA, YNFKEQ. The CDR3 is made up of 16 amino acids. This chain's CDR3 is CASSQDSGLAADEQFF. The CDR3 nucleotides read TGTGCCAGCAGCCAAGACTCCGGACTAGCGGCCGATGAGCAGTTCTTC.

This chain links TRBV18 with TRBJ2-2, with no clear D. The CDR3 contains 13 residues. From germline, CDR1 is KGHSH and CDR2 LQKENI. With 2 bases removed from V and 4 bases from J, the gap between germline ends came to 5 bases. In nucleotides, the CDR3 is TGTGCCAGCTCACCATCTGTCACCGGGGAGCTGTTTTTT. Amino acid sequence: CASSPSVTGELFF.

The genes are TRBV3-1 (or the pseudogene TRBV3-2) and TRBJ1-4; the match to TRBD1 covers 9 bases. Trimming at V came to 4 bases and at J to 7 bases, leaving 10 bases not matched to a gene. The germline CDR1 and CDR2 sequences are LGHDT and YNNKEL (reference sequence). CDR3 size: 16 residues. For the CDR3, the DNA is TGTGCCAGCAGCCGTGGGGACACAGGGGGCCGTGAAAAACTGTTTTTT. This codes for CASSRGDTGGREKLFF.

The rearrangement links TRBV11-1 to TRBJ2-2; no clear D. The CDR3 loop spans 14 amino acids. Trimming removed 1 base from V and 1 base from J, with 4 bases in between. CDR1 and CDR2 (germline): SGHAT, FQDESV (reference sequence). CDR3 nucleotides: TGTGCCAGCAGCTTAGACAGGAACACCGGGGAGCTGTTTTTT. Its protein is CASSLDRNTGELFF. The full variable domain, in which reference TRBV11-1 and TRBJ2-2 provide the parts outside the CDR3, is EAEVAQSPRYKITEKSQAVAFWCDPISGHATLYWYRQILGQGPELLVQFQDESVVDDSQLPKDRFSAERLKGVDSTLKIQPAELGDSAMYLCASSLDRNTGELFFGEGSRLTVL.